This TCR beta chain emerged from a study of blood T cells in healthy people across ages. Study-level information: Per two T cells, about one barcoded beta molecule was captured through template switching. Overall study findings and caveats: The study regarded diversity estimates from one million T cells as underestimates.

This clonotype was seen many times. The antigen is not known. A second PCR, run for about 7 to 12 cycles, used a sample-barcoded 5' primer plus a J-beta primer mix. TCRdb ran MiXCR on the 5' RACE reads and lists one entry per CDR3 protein. The table shows 1.4 million to 1.5 million distinct CDR3 sequences, with 35% to 45% occurring only once. Sequencing was done on a sample of blood. The receptor was derived from a woman aged 18-29 years in good health.

CDR3 sequence: CASSNSGTSYEQYF. CDR3 sequence (DNA): TGCGCCAGCAGCAACAGCGGGACCTCCTACGAGCAGTACTTC. V usage is TRBV5-1 and J usage is TRBJ2-7, with 7 bases aligning to TRBD2. The V gene's germline CDR1 is SGHRS and CDR2 YFSETQ. This CDR3 has 14 residues. V trimming: 4 bases; J trimming: 0 bases; junction bases outside the gene matches: 4.